The next 20 T cell receptor beta chains were all read from a single sample in a study of graft-versus-host responses after intestinal transplantation (dated by TCRdb to about 2021). Library method: the immunoSEQ multiplex PCR assay. TCRdb retrieved this table from immuneACCESS and kept in-frame rearrangements only. Not all clones are present; in checked studies, unresolved V genes account for under half, and no reason is known for the remainder. Within this sample are around 19,000 clones, with around 35% of them counted one time only. The ten biggest clones cover 2% to 2.5% of the sample. According to the study, the label for this sample's time point signals: cells obtained before transplantation from donor or recipient. The sequencing used alloreactive CD4+ T cells from a mixed lymphocyte reaction culture, collected before transplantation. The sample's cell subset or site label, in plain terms: CFSE-low proliferating T cells sorted from roughly six-day pre-transplant mixed lymphocyte reaction (GvH or HvG direction). The receptors shown here come from a human patient who was an organ donor for intestinal transplantation.

This clone was detected only a few times. A junction end diverges from the germline sequence, so it may reflect a read error. The chain has TRBV7-7 and TRBJ2-3; perhaps TRBD2 as D (6 bases). The CDR3 covers 15 residues. Germline lookup yields CDR1 SSHAT and CDR2 FNYEAQ (reference sequence). This CDR3 reads CASSLGLASTDTQYF. The CDR3 nucleotides read TGTGCTAGCAGCTTAGGCCTAGCGAGCACAGATACGCAGTATTTT.

In this sample, this clone turned up a few times. The rearrangement uses TRBV6-1 and TRBJ2-4, with D unclear. The length of the CDR3 is 14 residues. CDR1 and CDR2 (germline): MNHNS, SASEGT. V was cut by 2 bases and J by 7 bases, with 12 bases left in between. The CDR3 nucleotides are TGTGCCAGCAGTGAACTCTCGATGAGGAACATTCAGTACTTC. The encoded protein is CASSELSMRNIQYF.

This clone was seen a few times. This chain connects TRBV6-6 to TRBJ1-1; no clear D gene. Trimming removed 4 bases from V and 2 bases from J, with 11 bases in between. In germline, CDR1 is MNHNY, CDR2 SVGAGI (reference sequence). The CDR3 sequence is 14 residues long. The CDR3 protein is CASSFDRRNTEAFF. CDR3 in DNA: TGTGCCAGCAGTTTCGATCGGCGTAACACTGAAGCTTTCTTT.

The V and J genes are TRBV11-2 and TRBJ2-7; D is unresolved. V lost 4 bases to trimming and J lost 1 base, with 5 bases between them. CDR3 size: 12 residues. Germline V gene data show CDR1 as SGHAT and CDR2 as FQNNGV. CDR3: CASSSESYEQYF. The CDR3 nucleotides are TGTGCCAGCAGCTCAGAATCCTACGAGCAGTACTTC.

This clone was recorded a few times. The chain has TRBV13 and TRBJ2-1; 10 bases align to TRBD2. Germline CDR1 and CDR2: PRHDT and FYEKMQ (reference sequence). This CDR3 spans 14 amino acids. The V gene end was trimmed by 5 bases and the J gene end by 5 bases; junction bases not matched to a gene: 3. In DNA form, the CDR3 reads TGTGCCAGCAGCGGACTAGCGGACAACAATGAGCAGTTCTTC. It is translated as CASSGLADNNEQFF. The full variable domain, completed using reference TRBV13 and TRBJ2-1, is AAGVIQSPRHLIKEKRETATLKCYPIPRHDTVYWYQQGPGQDPQFLISFYEKMQSDKGSIPDRFSAQQFSDYHSELNMSSLELGDSALYFCASSGLADNNEQFFGPGTRLTVL.

This clone was counted a few times. The chain is built from TRBV29-1 and TRBJ1-2; 8 bases match TRBD1. The CDR3 sequence is 14 residues long. Per germline, CDR1 SQVTM and CDR2 ANQGSEA. Trimming cost V 4 bases and J 5 bases; bases outside gene matches: 9. The CDR3 coding sequence is TGCAGCGTTGGAGGACAGGGAATAATATATGGCTACACCTTC. Translated, it gives CSVGGQGIIYGYTF. The full variable domain, in which reference TRBV29-1 and TRBJ1-2 provide the parts outside the CDR3, is SAVISQKPSRDICQRGTSLTIQCQVDSQVTMMFWYRQQPGQSLTLIATANQGSEATYESGFVIDKFPISRPNLTFSTLTVSNMSPEDSSIYLCSVGGQGIIYGYTFGSGTRLTVV.

The table lists this clone with a few counts. V gene TRBV5-1 combines with J gene TRBJ2-7, with 9 bases fitting TRBD2. The CDR3 length is 18 residues. The J segment lost 4 bases and the V segment lost 3 bases, leaving 17 bases of the junction unmatched. The germline gives CDR1 SGHRS, CDR2 YFSETQ. The CDR3 DNA follows: TGCGCCAGCAGCTACGGAACTAGCGGGTCGGGTTGGGTGTACGAGCAGTACTTC. The encoded protein is CASSYGTSGSGWVYEQYF.

The chain uses TRBV5-1 and TRBJ2-1, with no clear D. Per germline, CDR1 SGHRS and CDR2 YFSETQ. Trimming stripped 4 bases from V and 4 bases from J, with 9 bases between. This CDR3 has 13 amino acids. CDR3: CASSPIGYNEQFF. CDR3 bases: TGCGCCAGCAGCCCGATCGGGTACAATGAGCAGTTCTTC.

The gene calls are TRBV4-2 and TRBJ2-2; the D is unclear. The CDR3 covers 13 residues. The germline V gene encodes CDR1 LGHNA and CDR2 YNFKEQ. V lost 3 bases and J 4 bases, leaving 6 bases between the germline ends. In nucleotides, the CDR3 is TGTGCCAGCAGCCATACGGCCACCGGGGAGCTGTTTTTT. Protein: CASSHTATGELFF.

The chain combines TRBV6-5 with TRBJ2-5, with D perhaps matching TRBD1 (5 bases). CDR3 length: 13 amino acids. Trimming took 5 bases from V and 6 from J, leaving 13 bases between them. Germline V CDR1 and CDR2: MNHEY, SVGAGI. CDR3 in amino acids: CASSKGQRQTQYF. The DNA of the CDR3 is TGTGCCAGCAGTAAAGGACAAAGGCAGACCCAGTACTTC.

The chain is built from TRBV2 and TRBJ2-7; no clear D gene. With 7 bases removed from V and 0 bases from J, the gap between germline ends came to 13 bases. Germline V lookup: CDR1 SNHLY, CDR2 FYNNEI. This CDR3 spans 14 amino acids. CDR3 nucleotide sequence: TGTGCCAGCACTGACAAGAGCGACTCCTACGAGCAGTACTTC. Translating it yields CASTDKSDSYEQYF.

This clone appeared a single time. The rearrangement joins TRBV5-1 to TRBJ2-3; the match to TRBD1 covers 10 bases. Germline values: CDR1 SGHRS, CDR2 YFSETQ. The CDR3 extends over 15 amino acids. V lost 0 bases and J lost 5; bases outside the gene matches: 3. As DNA, the CDR3 is TGCGCCAGCAGCTTGGCTGGGACAGGGGTAGATACGCAGTATTTT. Protein sequence: CASSLAGTGVDTQYF.

The rearrangement uses TRBV20-1 and TRBJ2-3; D possibly corresponds to TRBD2 (5 bases). CDR3 length: 11 residues. Germline V gene lookup returns CDR1 DFQATT and CDR2 SNEGSKA (reference sequence). V gave up 6 bases and J gave up 8 bases, with 12 bases separating them. CDR3 sequence: CSATSSGTQYF. In nucleotides, the CDR3 is TGCAGTGCAACTAGTTCCGGTACGCAGTATTTT.

This chain connects TRBV6-6 to TRBJ1-1; D gene unclear. Germline values: CDR1 MNHNY, CDR2 SVGAGI (reference sequence). V shed 0 bases and J shed 1 base, with 6 bases lying between them. This CDR3 is 14 amino acids long. In nucleotides, the CDR3 is TGTGCCAGCAGTTACTCGAGGTGGAACACTGAAGCTTTCTTT. This codes for CASSYSRWNTEAFF.

This clone was detected only a few times. CDR3: CASSVDPIGITSGNKFF. CDR3 DNA: TGTGCCAGCAGCGTAGATCCTATTGGGATCACTAGCGGGAATAAGTTCTTC. V and J are TRBV9 and TRBJ2-1; 10 bases are a match to TRBD2. Looked up from germline, CDR1 is SGDLS and CDR2 is YYNGEE. V was clipped by 0 bases and J by 14 bases; unmatched bases: 17. This CDR3 is built from 17 residues.

The chain links TRBV6-6 to TRBJ1-5; D uncertain. Trimming stripped 6 bases from V and 0 bases from J, with 12 bases between. The CDR3 covers 15 residues. In germline, CDR1 is MNHNY, CDR2 SVGAGI (reference sequence). In nucleotides, the CDR3 is TGTGCCAGCAGGCCCAGGAGAGATAGCAATCAGCCCCAGCATTTT. Its protein product is CASRPRRDSNQPQHF.

The V call is TRBV10-3, the J call TRBJ1-2; no clear D gene. V was shortened by 6 bases and J by 2 bases, with 13 bases between the two germline ends. The CDR3 is 14 amino acids. Per germline, CDR1 ENHRY and CDR2 SYGVKD. Written as DNA, the CDR3 is TGTGCCATCAGCGTTAGTATGGAGAACTATGGCTACACCTTC. Translating it yields CAISVSMENYGYTF.

The chain has TRBV6-1 and TRBJ1-4; no reliable D call. Trimming removed 7 bases at V and 8 bases at J, with 17 bases between. The CDR3 covers 14 residues. Germline V gives CDR1 MNHNS, CDR2 SASEGT. For the CDR3, the DNA is TGTGCCAGCACCTTTGAGGTTTCAGGAGAAAAACTGTTTTTT. This gives the protein CASTFEVSGEKLFF.

This clone was picked up a small number of times. The V call is TRBV5-7, the J call TRBJ2-7; TRBD1 is a possible D gene (5 bases). TRBV5-7 is recorded as an ORF, its role being uncertain. With 1 base removed from V and 2 bases from J, the gap between germline ends came to 10 bases. CDR3 length: 14 amino acids. The CDR3 loop reads CASSLSGPPYEQYF. The CDR3 nucleotides read TGTGCCAGCAGCTTGTCAGGGCCCCCCTACGAGCAGTACTTC.

This clone turned up a few times. The chain combines TRBV7-2 with TRBJ1-2; TRBD1 is a possible D gene (5 bases). This CDR3 is built from 14 residues. Between the trimmed V and J ends, which lost 2 bases and 4 bases, there was a span of 11 bases. Germline CDR1 reads SGHTA; CDR2 reads FQGNSA. The CDR3 nucleotides are TGTGCCAGCAGCTTAAGGCAGGGCGTCTATGGCTACACCTTC. Translating it yields CASSLRQGVYGYTF.